What follows are 17 T cell receptor beta chains derived from one specimen sequenced in a study of blood T cells in healthy people across ages. The authors ran a second PCR of roughly 7 to 11 cycles using a sample-barcoded 5' primer and a J-beta primer mix. TCRdb independently ran MiXCR on the 5' RACE reads; one entry per CDR3 protein. Among roughly 640,000 distinct CDR3 sequences, 25% to 35% were seen once, and the ten largest hold about a sixth. The sample consisted of blood. The receptors derive from an elderly woman in good health.

This clonotype was found many times. The chain combines TRBV4-2 with TRBJ2-1; D call uncertain. This CDR3 contains 15 residues. Germline V gives CDR1 LGHNA, CDR2 YNFKEQ. The ends were cut back, 0 bases at V and 0 bases at J, with 6 bases in the middle. Here the CDR3 reads CASSQDGGSYNEQFF. Here the CDR3 DNA reads TGTGCCAGCAGCCAAGACGGTGGCTCCTACAATGAGCAGTTCTTC.

The chain couples TRBV12-3 or TRBV12-4 to TRBJ1-1; TRBD1 might be the D (5 bases). The V gene lost 1 base and the J gene lost 5 bases, with 17 bases spanning the gap. The CDR3 length is 16 residues. This CDR3 is CASSLGGSGWGTEAFF. The DNA for the CDR3 is TGTGCCAGCAGTTTAGGCGGATCAGGGTGGGGTACTGAAGCTTTCTTT.

This clonotype was counted a few times. The V gene is TRBV7-2, the J gene TRBJ2-2, with no clear D. The germline V and J ends were trimmed by 5 bases and 5 bases, with 9 bases remaining between them. The CDR3 has 13 amino acids. CDR1 is SGHTA, CDR2 FQGNSA, per germline. DNA of the CDR3: TGTGCCAGCAGCGCCGGTGTAACCGGGGAGCTGTTTTTT. Translated: CASSAGVTGELFF.

This clonotype was recorded many times. The gene calls are TRBV5-5 and TRBJ2-3; perhaps D is TRBD1 or TRBD2 (6 bases each). V gave up 0 bases and J gave up 5 bases, with 13 bases separating them. This CDR3 region has 15 residues. CDR1 is SGHKS, CDR2 YYEKEE, per germline (reference sequence). CDR3 sequence (DNA): TGTGCCAGCAGCTTGGCTTCGGGGGCGATAGATACGCAGTATTTT. Translated: CASSLASGAIDTQYF.

Points on this clonotype: A read error may explain this, as a much larger clone is one base away. The chain employs TRBV11-1 and TRBJ2-5; weak D call: TRBD1 (6 bases). CDR1 is SGHAT and CDR2 is FQDESV in the germline V gene (reference sequence). This CDR3 comprises 13 residues. The V gene lost 3 bases and the J gene lost 11 bases, with 16 bases spanning the gap. The CDR3 nucleotides read TGTGCCAGCAGCTTTGGTGACAGGAATGAGCAGTACTTC. It codes for CASSFGDRNEQYF.

This clonotype appeared many times. The chain links TRBV3-1 to TRBJ2-7; D is unresolved. V lost 4 bases and J 7 bases, leaving 11 bases between the germline ends. The CDR3 sequence is 12 residues long. Germline lookup yields CDR1 LGHDT and CDR2 YNNKEL (reference sequence). The CDR3 coding sequence is TGTGCCAGCAGCCTTGGGCCACGGGAGCAGTACTTC. It yields the protein CASSLGPREQYF.

This clonotype was seen at least ten times. The chain carries TRBV7-9 and TRBJ2-5, with D unresolved. V shed 2 bases and J shed 4 bases, with 5 bases lying between them. CDR1 is SEHNR, CDR2 FQNEAQ, per germline (reference sequence). This CDR3 contains 12 residues. CDR3 in amino acids: CASSLIGETQYF. CDR3 bases: TGTGCCAGCAGCTTAATAGGAGAGACCCAGTACTTC.

This clonotype has only one observation. This rearrangement joins TRBV5-1 to TRBJ2-7; weak D call: TRBD2 (6 bases). CDR1 is SGHRS and CDR2 is YFSETQ in the germline V gene. Between the trimmed V and J ends, which lost 7 bases and 2 bases, there was a span of 22 bases. The CDR3 runs 16 residues. The CDR3: CASGSTGDSWTYEQYF. CDR3 sequence (DNA): TGCGCCAGCGGCTCGACGGGGGACTCTTGGACCTACGAGCAGTACTTC.

The chain uses TRBV18 and TRBJ2-3; D possibly uses TRBD1 or TRBD2 (6 bases each). The CDR3 runs 14 residues. Germline V gives CDR1 KGHSH, CDR2 LQKENI. Trimming took off 3 bases at V and 8 bases at J, with 15 bases between the two ends. The CDR3 DNA follows: TGTGCCAGCTCACCGTCTTGGGGGGCAACTACGCAGTATTTT. Protein product: CASSPSWGATTQYF.

Comment on this clonotype: This CDR3 fails to terminate in the conserved phenylalanine or tryptophan, so it likely reflects a read error. V usage is TRBV20-1 and J usage is TRBJ2-1; TRBD2 matches at 7 bases. The trim removed 7 bases at V and 7 bases at J, leaving 16 bases unmatched. This CDR3 is 15 amino acids long. The germline gives CDR1 DFQATT, CDR2 SNEGSKA (reference sequence). CDR3 bases: TGCAGTGGGGGAGGACTAGTGGGGGTTCTAAATGAGCAGTTCCTC. It translates to CSGGGLVGVLNEQFL.

The V and J genes are TRBV2 and TRBJ1-2; 9 bases are a match to TRBD1. Germline CDR1 SNHLY, CDR2 FYNNEI. The CDR3 runs to 16 residues. V trimming: 6 bases; J trimming: 4 bases; junction bases outside the gene matches: 12. This CDR3 reads CASRITGGNGIYGYTF. DNA of the CDR3: TGTGCCAGCAGGATAACAGGGGGCAATGGGATCTATGGCTACACCTTC.

This clonotype was recorded at least ten times. The V gene is TRBV2, the J gene TRBJ2-1; D not certain. The germline V gene encodes CDR1 SNHLY and CDR2 FYNNEI. The V end lost 2 bases, the J end lost 4 bases, and 6 bases lay between the germline ends. The CDR3 runs 13 residues. CDR3 protein: CASSELVYNEQFF. For the CDR3, the DNA is TGTGCCAGCAGTGAATTGGTATACAATGAGCAGTTCTTC.

The gene calls are TRBV6-1 and TRBJ2-2; TRBD2 is a possible D gene (5 bases). Trimming took off 2 bases at V and 4 bases at J, with 11 bases between the two ends. CDR3 length equals 15 residues. The V gene's germline CDR1 is MNHNS and CDR2 SASEGT. The CDR3 DNA is TGTGCCAGCAGTGAACGTCGGGATGGCACCGGGGAGCTGTTTTTT. This encodes CASSERRDGTGELFF.

This clonotype was detected many times. V and J are TRBV5-6 and TRBJ2-1; D not certain. Germline CDR1 and CDR2: SGHDT and YYEEEE. This CDR3 contains 16 residues. Trimming took off 2 bases at V and 2 bases at J, with 14 bases between the two ends. This CDR3 is CASSFRIQNPYNEQFF. The CDR3 nucleotides are TGTGCCAGCAGCTTTAGAATCCAAAACCCCTACAATGAGCAGTTCTTC. The entire variable domain, with the rest obtained from reference TRBV5-6 and TRBJ2-1, is as follows: DAGVTQSPTHLIKTRGQQVTLRCSPKSGHDTVSWYQQALGQGPQFIFQYYEEEERQRGNFPDRFSGHQFPNYSSELNVNALLLGDSALYLCASSFRIQNPYNEQFFGPGTRLTVL.

The chain links TRBV12-3 or TRBV12-4 to TRBJ2-6; perhaps TRBD1 as D (6 bases). Trimming left V 2 bases short and J 0 bases short, with 14 bases between. CDR3 length: 18 residues. CDR3: CASSLLGTTNSGANVLTF. The CDR3 DNA reads as TGTGCCAGCAGTTTATTGGGGACAACTAACTCTGGGGCCAACGTCCTGACTTTC.

This clonotype was counted ten times or more. This chain links TRBV30 with TRBJ2-7; a weak D match, TRBD1 (5 bases). The CDR3 length is 14 residues. Germline CDR1 GTSNPN, CDR2 SVGIG (reference sequence). V was cut by 0 bases and J by 2 bases, with 11 bases left in between. This chain's CDR3 is CAWSVGAPTYEQYF. For the CDR3, the DNA is TGTGCCTGGAGTGTAGGGGCGCCTACCTACGAGCAGTACTTC.

This rearrangement joins TRBV12-3 or TRBV12-4 to TRBJ2-7, with TRBD2 matching 8 bases. CDR3 length: 15 amino acids. Germline trimming cut 0 bases from V and 2 bases from J; bases unmatched to any gene: 3. CDR3: CASSLAPREAYEQYF. CDR3 DNA: TGTGCCAGCAGTTTAGCGCCGCGGGAGGCCTACGAGCAGTACTTC.